This T cell receptor (beta chain) comes out of a study of T cells in localized non-small cell lung cancer. As for this clone: Its antigen is still unknown.

Germline CDR1 is SGHTA and CDR2 is FQGTGA. Deletions cut 2 bases from V and 5 bases from J, with 10 bases between. The CDR3 sequence is 15 residues long. TCRdb's copy holds only in-frame clones and misses some; the assay was immunoSEQ multiplex PCR. The sample includes some 17,000 clones, around 91% of them seen just once. Study-level results: The greatest T cell clonality was found in uninvolved adjacent lung (higher than in tumor). Because researchers sequenced only one region of the tumor, heterogeneity is still possible.

The material was peripheral blood mononuclear cells, obtained before any cancer treatment. The TCR comes from a woman aged 40 to 75 with stage III lung adenocarcinoma. The gene calls are TRBV7-3 and TRBJ1-6; D is unclear. CDR3 nucleotide sequence: TGTGCCAGCAGCTTAGTAGGCAGCGATAATTCACCCCTCCACTTT. This codes for CASSLVGSDNSPLHF. The full variable domain, with the rest looked up from reference TRBV7-3 and TRBJ1-6, is GAGVSQTPSNKVTEKGKYVELRCDPISGHTALYWYRQSLGQGPEFLIYFQGTGAADDSGLPNDRFFAVRPEGSVSTLKIQRTERGDSAVYLCASSLVGSDNSPLHFGNGTRLTVT.